These 9 T cell receptor beta chains were sequenced from one sample in a study of T-cell memory formation after mild COVID-19. Each CDR3 protein is one row after TCRdb ran MiXCR on the 5' RACE reads. The data contain about 340,000 distinct CDR3 sequences, 10% to 15% of them seen just once; the ten biggest clones take up about a fifth. Sequences were obtained from PBMCs or a T cell subset sorted from them (not recorded which). The receptors come from a man aged 18 to 35 who had mild COVID-19 (a few samples of this study predate the infection). Cell type and time point are not known.

This clonotype was detected ten times or more. The chain uses TRBV7-2 and TRBJ2-2, with no clear D. V was shortened by 3 bases and J by 1 base, with 9 bases between the two germline ends. Germline V gene sequence: CDR1 SGHTA, CDR2 FQGNSA. This CDR3 region has 15 residues. In DNA, the CDR3 is TGTGCCAGCAGCTTCGACTCCCAGAACACCGGGGAGCTGTTTTTT. It codes for CASSFDSQNTGELFF.

J is TRBJ2-3 and V is TRBV20-1, with D uncertain. Germline V gene data show CDR1 as DFQATT and CDR2 as SNEGSKA (reference sequence). The length of the CDR3 is 14 residues. V gave up 2 bases and J gave up 3 bases, with 12 bases separating them. CDR3 nucleotides: TGCAGTGCTAGATCCGTTACAGTGACAGATACGCAGTATTTT. This codes for CSARSVTVTDTQYF.

Notes on this clonotype: No conserved phenylalanine or tryptophan is present at the end of the CDR3, so a read error is the likely explanation. This rearrangement joins TRBV18 to TRBJ1-2; 11 bases map to TRBD1. V dropped 4 bases and J dropped 6; count of bases not matched to a gene: 1. CDR3 size: 13 residues. The germline gives CDR1 KGHSH, CDR2 LQKENI. The CDR3 coding sequence is TGTGCCAGCTCACGGACAGGGGGCGATGGCTACACCTTA. Its translation: CASSRTGGDGYTL.

The chain couples TRBV3-1 to TRBJ2-2; D ambiguous. The CDR3 spans 16 residues. Deletions cut 0 bases from V and 3 bases from J, with 11 bases between. Germline-derived CDR1 and CDR2 are LGHDT and YNNKEL (reference sequence). This CDR3 reads CASSQDWLGDTGELFF. As DNA, the CDR3 is TGTGCCAGCAGCCAAGATTGGCTAGGAGACACCGGGGAGCTGTTTTTT.

The gene calls are TRBV20-1 and TRBJ1-1; TRBD1 might be the D (6 bases). This CDR3 has 12 residues. Germline lookup yields CDR1 DFQATT and CDR2 SNEGSKA (reference sequence). Trimming cost V 4 bases and J 5 bases, with 11 bases left between them. This chain's CDR3 is CSAKGQGTEAFF. The CDR3 nucleotides read TGCAGTGCTAAGGGGCAGGGGACTGAAGCTTTCTTT.

The chain is built from TRBV4-1 and TRBJ1-1; 9 bases match TRBD1. J was trimmed by 3 bases and V by 2 bases; bases with no gene match: 10. CDR1 is MGHRA and CDR2 is YSYEKL in the germline V gene. This CDR3 is 17 amino acids long. The CDR3 DNA reads TGCGCCAGCAGCCAACCGATTGGACAGGGGCGGTACACTGAAGCTTTCTTT. Translation: CASSQPIGQGRYTEAFF.

V and J are TRBV19 and TRBJ1-2; TRBD1 matches 7 bases. Germline V gives CDR1 LNHDA, CDR2 SQIVND (reference sequence). V lost 7 bases and J lost 4; bases outside the gene matches: 9. CDR3 length equals 14 residues. The CDR3 loop is CASTEDRRTYGYTF. The CDR3 DNA follows: TGTGCCAGTACCGAGGACAGGAGAACCTATGGCTACACCTTC.

The chain couples TRBV29-1 to TRBJ1-2, with a possible D match to TRBD1 (5 bases). The CDR3 contains 13 residues. The germline V and J ends were trimmed by 4 bases and 1 base, with 10 bases remaining between them. Per the germline V gene, CDR1 is SQVTM and CDR2 is ANQGSEA. The CDR3 sequence: CSVGQGHNYGYTF. The CDR3 DNA reads TGCAGCGTTGGCCAAGGACATAACTATGGCTACACCTTC.

The chain recombines TRBV7-8 with TRBJ1-1; D unresolved. The CDR3 is 13 residues long. CDR1 is SGHVS and CDR2 is FQNEAQ in the germline V gene. Deletions cut 3 bases from V and 3 bases from J, with 8 bases between. CDR3 DNA sequence: TGTGCCAGCAGCTTCGTTGGACACACTGAAGCTTTCTTT. This gives the protein CASSFVGHTEAFF.